The 5 T cell receptor beta chains reported below all come from one sample, sequenced in a study of brain T cells in children with intractable seizures. Indicated time point: blood from clinic visit 5 months post-surgery; TSC patient then seizure free. The data were produced by immunoSEQ multiplex PCR, yet TCRdb's version contains in-frame clones alone and is incomplete. The sample contains 340,000 or so clones, about 93% of which appear only once. Sequenced here: peripheral blood, sampled 4 to 6 months after surgery. The source is a boy under two years old with tuberous sclerosis and intractable seizures.

The chain employs TRBV5-1 and TRBJ2-4, with a weak D call TRBD1 (5 bases). The CDR3 consists of 15 residues. Between the trimmed V and J ends, which lost 5 bases and 6 bases, there was a span of 18 bases. Germline CDR1 reads SGHRS; CDR2 reads YFSETQ. In nucleotides, the CDR3 is TGCGCCAGCAGATTGATCCCGACAGCCGGAAACATTCAGTACTTC. The encoded protein is CASRLIPTAGNIQYF.

Turning to this clone: Within the sample, other DNA sequences also encode this same CDR3. The J gene is TRBJ2-7, the V gene TRBV3-1 (or the pseudogene TRBV3-2), with unresolved D. The CDR3 spans 12 residues. CDR1 and CDR2 (germline): LGHDT, YNNKEL (reference sequence). Trimming pared 2 bases from V and 3 bases from J, leaving 5 bases between. This CDR3 is CASSQTSYEQYF. The CDR3 nucleotides read TGTGCCAGCAGCCAAACAAGCTACGAGCAGTACTTC.

This chain joins TRBV9 and TRBJ1-2, with a tentative D call TRBD1 (6 bases). This CDR3 comprises 14 residues. Germline loops: CDR1 SGDLS, CDR2 YYNGEE. The germline V and J ends were trimmed by 4 bases and 4 bases, with 14 bases remaining between them. This CDR3 reads CASSSGERPYGYTF. The CDR3 DNA reads as TGTGCCAGCAGCTCAGGGGAAAGGCCCTATGGCTACACCTTC.

This rearrangement joins TRBV7-9 to TRBJ2-7; D call uncertain. The ends were cut back, 1 base at V and 2 bases at J, with 9 bases in the middle. Germline V CDR1 and CDR2: SEHNR, FQNEAQ (reference sequence). This CDR3 is built from 14 residues. CDR3 nucleotides: TGTGCCAGCAGCTTAGACATAATTCCCTACGAGCAGTACTTC. It yields the protein CASSLDIIPYEQYF.

The chain is built from TRBV7-8 and TRBJ2-2; 9 bases are shared with TRBD1. Germline CDR1 and CDR2: SGHVS and FQNEAQ. With 2 bases clipped from V and 5 bases from J, the junction kept 6 bases outside the gene matches. This CDR3 comprises 16 residues. As DNA, the CDR3 is TGTGCCAGCAGCTTATTAGGGACAGGGTTAACCGGGGAGCTGTTTTTT. Protein sequence: CASSLLGTGLTGELFF.